This T cell receptor (beta chain) derives from a study of PD-1 blockade in classical Hodgkin lymphoma. Noted time point: cycle 4 day 1 (C4D1), after less than 7 weeks of nivolumab. Relapse after autologous stem cell transplantation occurred in every patient, and brentuximab vedotin exposure varied. Germline loops: CDR1 ENHRY, CDR2 SYGVKD. The CDR3 runs 14 residues. V lost 0 bases and J lost 8, with 11 bases in between. Profiling relied on immunoSEQ multiplex PCR, and the TCRdb table lists in-frame clones only, not all of them. Of tens of thousands of clones in the sample, around nine tenths were seen once.

The sequence derives from a human donor with classical Hodgkin lymphoma. The material was peripheral blood mononuclear cells (PBMCs), obtained before the fourth cycle of nivolumab. This chain connects TRBV10-3 to TRBJ2-1, with D unclear. CDR3 nucleotide sequence: TGTGCCATCAGTGAGTCGGTTAGCTCCCATGAGCAGTTCTTC. It yields the protein CAISESVSSHEQFF.